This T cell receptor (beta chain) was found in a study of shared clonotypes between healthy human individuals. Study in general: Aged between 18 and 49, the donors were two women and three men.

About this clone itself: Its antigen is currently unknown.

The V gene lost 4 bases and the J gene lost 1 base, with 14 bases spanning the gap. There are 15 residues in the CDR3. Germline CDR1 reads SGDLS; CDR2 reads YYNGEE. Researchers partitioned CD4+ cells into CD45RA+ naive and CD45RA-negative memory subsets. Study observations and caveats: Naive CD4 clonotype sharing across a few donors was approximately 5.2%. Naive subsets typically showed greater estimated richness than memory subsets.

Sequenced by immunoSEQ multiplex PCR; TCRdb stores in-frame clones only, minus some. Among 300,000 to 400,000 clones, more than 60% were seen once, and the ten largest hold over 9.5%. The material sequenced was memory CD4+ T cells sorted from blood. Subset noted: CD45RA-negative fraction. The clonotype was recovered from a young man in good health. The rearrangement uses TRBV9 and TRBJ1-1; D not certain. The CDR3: CASSPRITKNTEAFF. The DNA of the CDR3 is TGTGCCAGCAGCCCACGGATTACCAAGAACACTGAAGCTTTCTTT.